The clone carrying this T cell receptor beta chain was detected a few times. Its antigen remains unidentified. The source of the sample is a study of cytomegalovirus exposure and HLA in healthy donors. PCR involved 60 Vbeta and 13 Jbeta primers. Assay used: immunoSEQ multiplex PCR; TCRdb lists only in-frame clones, some missing. The sample holds under 150,000 clones, around 82% seen once. Notes on the study in general: What a later analysis reportedly showed was that an Asian-associated ancestry cluster had fewer N-insertions than the approximately 700-donor mean. Presence/absence comparisons presumed near-even sequencing depth among donors.

The receptor was isolated from a woman in her 40s in good health and CMV-seropositive. Specimen: PBMCs.

The CDR3 DNA reads TGTGCCAGCAGCTTAGCGGACAGGGGGGAAAAACTGTTTTTT. Translation: CASSLADRGEKLFF. The chain is built from TRBV7-9 and TRBJ1-4, with TRBD1 matching over 10 bases. CDR3 length: 14 residues. V trimming: 0 bases; J trimming: 8 bases; junction bases outside the gene matches: 0. Germline assignment: CDR1 SEHNR and CDR2 FQNEAQ (reference sequence).